This T cell receptor (beta chain) was identified in a study of cytomegalovirus exposure and HLA in healthy donors. This CDR3 contains 13 residues. The germline V gene has CDR1 SQVTM and CDR2 ANQGSEA. With V trimmed by 7 bases and J by 4 bases, 9 bases remained unmatched. The PCR contained 60 Vbeta and 13 Jbeta primers. TCRdb's copy holds only in-frame clones and misses some; the assay was immunoSEQ multiplex PCR. The table shows around 93,000 clones, with about 79% occurring only once. Specimen: PBMCs. V is TRBV29-1 and J is TRBJ2-7; 8 positions match TRBD1. This receptor was obtained from a man aged 50 to 60 in good health and CMV-seronegative. The CDR3 coding sequence is TGCAGCGCCGGACAGGGACCTCTTTACGAGCAGTACTTC. Residues: CSAGQGPLYEQYF.